These 26 T cell receptor beta chains share one sample of origin, sequenced in a study of Ad26.COV2.S vaccination and SARS-CoV-2 variants. Using immunoSEQ multiplex PCR, the repertoire was profiled, and TCRdb retains in-frame clones only, with some absent. This sample has around 370,000 clones, with roughly 81% found just once. The treatment is: 15 to 20 received Ad26.COV2.S at low or high dose, single or two shots; about 5 received placebo; per-sample allocation not given. Day 63 after the first injection of vaccine or placebo was the sampling time. The starting material was peripheral blood, obtained in a trial of Ad26.COV2.S vaccine versus placebo. The receptors stem from a person between 18 and 65 years old who received the Ad26.COV2.S COVID-19 vaccine or a placebo.

V gene TRBV7-2 combines with J gene TRBJ2-4; D might be TRBD2 (7 bases). The CDR3 has 19 amino acids. Per germline, CDR1 SGHTA and CDR2 FQGNSA. The V and J ends lost 4 bases and 0 bases respectively, with 22 bases between them. CDR3: CASSSPRGGETLAKNIQYF. The CDR3 DNA reads TGTGCCAGCAGCTCTCCCAGGGGAGGGGAAACACTAGCCAAAAACATTCAGTACTTC.

This clone was seen once. CDR3: CASSRTILADLYEQYF. DNA of the CDR3: TGTGCCAGCAGCAGGACCATACTAGCGGATCTCTACGAGCAGTACTTC. This chain uses TRBV5-6 with TRBJ2-7; TRBD2 matches 8 bases. V shed 4 bases, J shed 3 bases, and the junction held 12 bases outside the gene matches. CDR3 length equals 16 residues. Germline lookup yields CDR1 SGHDT and CDR2 YYEEEE.

The CDR3 loop is CASSFANTEAFF. The CDR3 DNA is TGTGCCAGCAGCTTTGCCAACACTGAAGCTTTCTTT. J is TRBJ1-1 and V is TRBV5-6; no clear D. The CDR3 contains 12 residues. Germline V gene lookup returns CDR1 SGHDT and CDR2 YYEEEE. V shed 2 bases and J shed 2 bases, with 4 bases lying between them.

The V call is TRBV6-4, the J call TRBJ2-2, with 7 bases aligning to TRBD1. V was clipped by 4 bases and J by 5 bases; unmatched bases: 4. The CDR3 runs to 14 residues. Germline V gives CDR1 MRHNA, CDR2 SNTAGT. CDR3 sequence: CASSVGTDTGELFF. The DNA of the CDR3 is TGTGCCAGCAGTGTGGGGACAGATACCGGGGAGCTGTTTTTT.

J is TRBJ1-2 and V is TRBV2, with 10 bases lining up with TRBD1. CDR3 length equals 13 residues. Germline V lookup: CDR1 SNHLY, CDR2 FYNNEI. V lost 10 bases to trimming and J lost 4 bases; unmatched junction nucleotides: 6. The CDR3 reads CATSGTGVYGYTF. The CDR3 coding sequence is TGTGCCACCTCCGGGACAGGGGTCTATGGCTACACCTTC.

This sequence joins TRBV7-2 and TRBJ1-1; a possible D gene is TRBD1 (6 bases). Trimming cost V 4 bases and J 1 base, with 13 bases left between them. The CDR3 consists of 15 residues. Germline lookup yields CDR1 SGHTA and CDR2 FQGNSA. The CDR3 nucleotides are TGTGCCAGCAGCTCGACCGGGACACAGAACACTGAAGCTTTCTTT. This sequence encodes CASSSTGTQNTEAFF.

V is TRBV5-6 and J is TRBJ1-3; unclear D gene. Germline CDR1 and CDR2: SGHDT and YYEEEE. Trimming took off 0 bases at V and 0 bases at J, with 13 bases between the two ends. CDR3 length equals 17 residues. Here the CDR3 reads CASSLGLGQPSGNTIYF. The CDR3 nucleotides are TGTGCCAGCAGCTTGGGTTTAGGTCAGCCCTCTGGAAACACCATATATTTT.

The chain couples TRBV5-8 to TRBJ1-2; D is possibly TRBD1 (6 bases). This CDR3 has 12 residues. V gave up 3 bases and J gave up 7 bases, with 10 bases separating them. Germline CDR1 and CDR2: SGHTS and YDEGEE. The CDR3: CASSSNRVGYTF. CDR3 DNA: TGTGCCAGCAGCTCAAACAGGGTTGGCTACACCTTC. The full variable domain, in which reference TRBV5-8 and TRBJ1-2 provide the parts outside the CDR3, is EAGVTQSPTHLIKTRGQQATLRCSPISGHTSVYWYQQALGLGLQFLLWYDEGEERNRGNFPPRFSGRQFPNYSSELNVNALELEDSALYLCASSSNRVGYTFGSGTRLTVV.

J is TRBJ2-5 and V is TRBV6-2 or TRBV6-3; D not certain. Germline V lookup: CDR1 MNHEY, CDR2 SVGEGT. This CDR3 is built from 13 residues. V was clipped by 2 bases and J by 5 bases, with 9 bases between them. DNA of the CDR3: TGTGCCAGCAGTTACAGGGATCGGGAGACCCAGTACTTC. Its translation is CASSYRDRETQYF.

The table lists this clone with a count of one. The chain joins TRBV6-2 or TRBV6-3 to TRBJ2-7; D ambiguous. CDR1 MNHEY and CDR2 SVGEGT come from the germline V gene. The germline V and J ends were trimmed by 0 bases and 4 bases, with 4 bases remaining between them. CDR3 length: 12 residues. The CDR3 reads CASSYSWYEQYF. DNA for the CDR3: TGTGCCAGCAGTTACTCGTGGTACGAGCAGTACTTC.

The chain combines TRBV9 with TRBJ2-2; no firm D call. The ends were cut back, 0 bases at V and 6 bases at J, with 6 bases in the middle. This CDR3 is 13 amino acids long. Germline V gives CDR1 SGDLS, CDR2 YYNGEE. For the CDR3, the DNA is TGTGCCAGCAGCGTAGCCCAGCCCGGGGAGCTGTTTTTT. It codes for CASSVAQPGELFF.

The rearrangement joins TRBV4-3 to TRBJ2-3; D is ambiguous. From germline, CDR1 is LGHNA and CDR2 YSLEER. Trimming cost V 0 bases and J 1 base, with 5 bases left between them. The CDR3 extends over 14 amino acids. CDR3 protein: CASSQEWGTDTQYF. The CDR3 DNA follows: TGCGCCAGCAGCCAAGAGTGGGGCACAGATACGCAGTATTTT.

V and J are TRBV5-4 and TRBJ2-7, with D perhaps assigned TRBD1 or TRBD2 (5 bases each). Looked up from germline, CDR1 is SGHNT and CDR2 is YYREEE (reference sequence). V was pared by 3 bases and J by 3 bases, with 16 bases between. The CDR3 contains 15 residues. CDR3 DNA sequence: TGTGCCAGCAGCTCGGGGACCACTGGGGGCTACGAGCAGTACTTC. Protein product: CASSSGTTGGYEQYF.

The chain is built from TRBV9 and TRBJ2-7, with D possibly matching TRBD2 (6 bases). Germline CDR1 reads SGDLS; CDR2 reads YYNGEE. V lost 0 bases to trimming and J lost 5 bases, with 18 bases between them. The length of the CDR3 is 16 residues. The CDR3 loop reads CASSVGRREIPHEQYF. CDR3 DNA sequence: TGTGCCAGCAGCGTAGGGAGGAGGGAGATACCCCACGAGCAGTACTTC.

CDR3 sequence: CASSHGQSPPAGYTF. The CDR3, as DNA: TGTGCCAGCTCACACGGACAGTCCCCTCCCGCCGGCTACACCTTC. The chain couples TRBV18 to TRBJ1-2; D might be TRBD1 (6 bases). With 4 bases removed from V and 8 bases from J, the gap between germline ends came to 20 bases. Germline V gene lookup returns CDR1 KGHSH and CDR2 LQKENI. This CDR3 contains 15 residues.

This clone appeared once. The chain employs TRBV5-6 and TRBJ2-2; 8 positions match TRBD1. The CDR3 loop spans 17 amino acids. The V gene's germline CDR1 is SGHDT and CDR2 YYEEEE. V shed 0 bases and J 2 bases; nucleotides not matched to a gene: 6. CDR3 region: CASSLVYRGINTGELFF. CDR3 bases: TGTGCCAGCAGCTTGGTGTACAGGGGGATAAACACCGGGGAGCTGTTTTTT. Filled out from reference TRBV5-6 and TRBJ2-2, the complete variable domain reads DAGVTQSPTHLIKTRGQQVTLRCSPKSGHDTVSWYQQALGQGPQFIFQYYEEEERQRGNFPDRFSGHQFPNYSSELNVNALLLGDSALYLCASSLVYRGINTGELFFGEGSRLTVL.

V is TRBV5-4 and J is TRBJ2-7; tentatively, D is TRBD2 (5 bases). The CDR3 spans 18 residues. The V end was cut by 0 bases, the J end by 2 bases, with 21 bases between. Germline V lookup: CDR1 SGHNT, CDR2 YYREEE (reference sequence). The CDR3 loop reads CASSLGRRGGLPAYEQYF. Here the CDR3 DNA reads TGTGCCAGCAGCTTGGGGCGGAGAGGCGGACTGCCGGCCTACGAGCAGTACTTC.

The chain uses TRBV10-3 and TRBJ2-1; TRBD2 matches at 11 bases. CDR1 and CDR2 from the germline V gene are ENHRY and SYGVKD. The CDR3 runs 14 residues. V shed 5 bases, J shed 5 bases, and the junction held 2 bases outside the gene matches. CDR3 bases: TGTGCCATCAGTCCGGGACTAGCGGACAATGAGCAGTTCTTC. As protein: CAISPGLADNEQFF.

The genes are TRBV15 and TRBJ1-6; D gene ambiguous. The germline V and J ends were trimmed by 0 bases and 8 bases, with 2 bases remaining between them. Germline CDR1 and CDR2: LNHNV and YYDKDF (reference sequence). The CDR3 runs to 12 residues. The CDR3 is CATSREYSPLHF. The CDR3 DNA reads TGTGCCACCAGCAGAGAATATTCACCCCTCCACTTT.

With regard to this clone: Other DNA sequences within the sample encode an identical CDR3. The chain employs TRBV9 and TRBJ2-3; possibly TRBD2 for D (5 bases). Trimming stripped 0 bases from V and 1 base from J, with 9 bases between. CDR3 length: 15 residues. The germline V gene has CDR1 SGDLS and CDR2 YYNGEE. The CDR3 nucleotides read TGTGCCAGCAGCGTAGACAGCGGTGGCACAGATACGCAGTATTTT. The encoded protein is CASSVDSGGTDTQYF.

This chain links TRBV6-5 with TRBJ1-2; 12 bases line up with TRBD1. The trim removed 2 bases at V and 8 bases at J, leaving 6 bases unmatched. Germline CDR1 and CDR2: MNHEY and SVGAGI. The CDR3 spans 15 residues. This CDR3 reads CASSYGTGGTKGYTF. The DNA for the CDR3 is TGTGCCAGCAGTTACGGGACAGGGGGCACTAAGGGCTACACCTTC.

The V gene is TRBV2, the J gene TRBJ2-3; TRBD1 might be the D (6 bases). This CDR3 has 14 residues. Trimming cost V 7 bases and J 4 bases, with 15 bases left between them. The germline CDR1 and CDR2 sequences are SNHLY and FYNNEI. CDR3 coding DNA: TGTGCCAGCAACCAGAGAGGGGGTCCAGATACGCAGTATTTT. It specifies CASNQRGGPDTQYF.

This chain uses TRBV6-1 with TRBJ1-5, with D possibly matching TRBD1 (6 bases). From germline, CDR1 is MNHNS and CDR2 SASEGT. There are 15 residues in the CDR3. Trimming pared 3 bases from V and 5 bases from J, leaving 14 bases between. The DNA of the CDR3 is TGTGCCAGCAGTGAGCTGCTACAGGGTCATCAGCCCCAGCATTTT. This sequence encodes CASSELLQGHQPQHF.

The chain combines TRBV4-1 with TRBJ2-1, with TRBD2 identical over 12 bases. Losses at the gene ends were 2 bases for V and 8 bases for J; bases not matched to a gene: 10. CDR1 is MGHRA and CDR2 is YSYEKL in the germline V gene. The CDR3 has 17 residues. CDR3 in DNA: TGCGCCAGCAGCCAACCGACTAGCGGGAGACGTAAGGATGAGCAGTTCTTC. This translates into CASSQPTSGRRKDEQFF.

CDR3 sequence (DNA): TGTGCCAGCAGCTTAACCGGGACTTATGAGCAGTTCTTC. This sequence encodes CASSLTGTYEQFF. The J gene is TRBJ2-1, the V gene TRBV7-8; TRBD2 is a possible D gene (6 bases). Germline V CDR1 and CDR2: SGHVS, FQNEAQ. V lost 2 bases and J lost 8, with 10 bases in between. This CDR3 contains 13 residues. Full variable domain (rest looked up from reference TRBV7-8 and TRBJ2-1): GAGVSQSPRYKVAKRGQDVALRCDPISGHVSLFWYQQALGQGPEFLTYFQNEAQLDKSGLPSDRFFAERPEGSVSTLKIQRTQQEDSAVYLCASSLTGTYEQFFGPGTRLTVL.

This chain uses TRBV7-8 with TRBJ1-5; maybe TRBD1 (6 bases). Trimming took 1 base from V and 2 from J, leaving 21 bases between them. CDR1 is SGHVS and CDR2 is FQNEAQ in the germline V gene. This CDR3 is 19 amino acids long. The CDR3, as DNA: TGTGCCAGCAGCTTAGGGGCGACAGGAGGGGCTCGTGGCAATCAGCCCCAGCATTTT. This translates into CASSLGATGGARGNQPQHF.